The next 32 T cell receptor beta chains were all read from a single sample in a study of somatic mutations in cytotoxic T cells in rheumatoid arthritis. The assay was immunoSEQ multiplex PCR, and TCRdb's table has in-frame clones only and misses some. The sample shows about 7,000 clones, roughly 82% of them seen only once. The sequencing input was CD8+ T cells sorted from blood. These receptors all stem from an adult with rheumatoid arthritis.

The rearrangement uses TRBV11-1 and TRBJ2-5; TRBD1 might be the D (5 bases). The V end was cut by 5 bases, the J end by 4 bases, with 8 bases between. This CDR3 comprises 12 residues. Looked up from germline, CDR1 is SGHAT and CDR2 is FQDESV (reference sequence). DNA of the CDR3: TGTGCCAGCAGCCCAGGGTCAGAGACCCAGTACTTC. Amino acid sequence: CASSPGSETQYF.

The CDR3 loop reads CASSPTPAEYYGYTF. CDR3 DNA: TGTGCCAGCTCCCCGACTCCCGCAGAATACTATGGCTACACCTTC. This chain uses TRBV18 with TRBJ1-2; D gene uncertain. The germline V gene encodes CDR1 KGHSH and CDR2 LQKENI. The CDR3 has 15 residues. V was clipped by 6 bases and J by 3 bases, with 17 bases between them.

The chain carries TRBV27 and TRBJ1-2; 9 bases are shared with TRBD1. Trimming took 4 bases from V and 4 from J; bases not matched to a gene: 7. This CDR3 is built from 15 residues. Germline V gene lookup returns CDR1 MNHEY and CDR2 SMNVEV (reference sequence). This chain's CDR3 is CASSSHRGLSYGYTF. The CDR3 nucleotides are TGTGCCAGCAGTTCGCACAGGGGGCTTAGCTATGGCTACACCTTC.

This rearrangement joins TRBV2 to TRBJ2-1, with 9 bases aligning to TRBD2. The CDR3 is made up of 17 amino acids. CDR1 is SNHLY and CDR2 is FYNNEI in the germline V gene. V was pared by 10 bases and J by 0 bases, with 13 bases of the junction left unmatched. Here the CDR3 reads CAISLRLADTSYNEQFF. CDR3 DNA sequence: TGTGCCATTAGCCTCAGACTAGCGGATACCTCCTACAATGAGCAGTTCTTC.

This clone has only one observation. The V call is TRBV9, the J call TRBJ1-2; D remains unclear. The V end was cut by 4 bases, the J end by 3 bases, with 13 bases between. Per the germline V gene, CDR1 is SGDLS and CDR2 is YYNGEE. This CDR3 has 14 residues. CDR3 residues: CASSPRTMDYGYTF. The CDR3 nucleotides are TGTGCCAGCAGCCCCCGGACGATGGACTATGGCTACACCTTC.

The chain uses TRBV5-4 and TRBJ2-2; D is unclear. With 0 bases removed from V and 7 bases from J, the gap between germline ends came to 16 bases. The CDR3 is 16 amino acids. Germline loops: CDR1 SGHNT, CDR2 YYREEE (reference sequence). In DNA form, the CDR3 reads TGTGCCAGCAGCTTGGACGGGCTAACCCCGAACGGGGAGCTGTTTTTT. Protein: CASSLDGLTPNGELFF.

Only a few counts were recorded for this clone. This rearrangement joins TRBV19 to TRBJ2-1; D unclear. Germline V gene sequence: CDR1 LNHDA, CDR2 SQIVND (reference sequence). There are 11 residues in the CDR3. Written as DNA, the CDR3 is TGTGCAGTCCGGTGGTACGATGAGCAGTTCTTC. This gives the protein CAVRWYDEQFF.

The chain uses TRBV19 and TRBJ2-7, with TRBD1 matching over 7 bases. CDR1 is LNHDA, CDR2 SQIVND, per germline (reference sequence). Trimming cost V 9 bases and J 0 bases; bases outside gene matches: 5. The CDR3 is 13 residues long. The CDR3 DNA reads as TGTGCCAGAACCGACAGGGACTCCTACGAGCAGTACTTC. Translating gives CARTDRDSYEQYF.

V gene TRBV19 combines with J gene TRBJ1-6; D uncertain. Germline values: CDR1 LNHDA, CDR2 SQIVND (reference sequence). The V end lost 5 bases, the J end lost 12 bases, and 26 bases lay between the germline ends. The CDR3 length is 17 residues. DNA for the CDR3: TGTGCCAGTAGTCGCGACGGGCCACGAGCGCCCAAACTACCCCTCCACTTT. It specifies CASSRDGPRAPKLPLHF.

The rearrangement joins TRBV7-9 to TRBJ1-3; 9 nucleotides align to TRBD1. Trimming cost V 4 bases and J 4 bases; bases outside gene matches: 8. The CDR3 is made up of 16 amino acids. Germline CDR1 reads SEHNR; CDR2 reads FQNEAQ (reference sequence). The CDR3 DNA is TGTGCCAGCAGCTCGACGGGGACAGGGCCCGGAAACACCATATATTTT. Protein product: CASSSTGTGPGNTIYF.

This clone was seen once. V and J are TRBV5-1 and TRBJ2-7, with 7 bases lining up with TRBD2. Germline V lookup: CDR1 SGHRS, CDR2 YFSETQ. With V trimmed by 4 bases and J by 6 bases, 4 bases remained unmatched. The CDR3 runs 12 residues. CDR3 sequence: CASSTGLGEQYF. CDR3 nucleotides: TGCGCCAGCAGCACCGGACTAGGCGAGCAGTACTTC.

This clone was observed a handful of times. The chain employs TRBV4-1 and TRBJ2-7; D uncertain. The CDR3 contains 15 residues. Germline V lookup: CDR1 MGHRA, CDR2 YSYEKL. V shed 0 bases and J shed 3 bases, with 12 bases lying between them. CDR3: CASSQEIGKVYEQYF. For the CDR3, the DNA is TGCGCCAGCAGCCAAGAGATAGGAAAAGTCTACGAGCAGTACTTC.

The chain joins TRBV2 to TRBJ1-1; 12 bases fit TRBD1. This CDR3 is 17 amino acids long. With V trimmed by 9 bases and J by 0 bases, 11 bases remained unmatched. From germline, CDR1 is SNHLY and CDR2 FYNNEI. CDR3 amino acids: CASSPGTGGWMNTEAFF. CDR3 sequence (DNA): TGTGCCAGTTCGCCCGGGACAGGGGGCTGGATGAACACTGAAGCTTTCTTT.

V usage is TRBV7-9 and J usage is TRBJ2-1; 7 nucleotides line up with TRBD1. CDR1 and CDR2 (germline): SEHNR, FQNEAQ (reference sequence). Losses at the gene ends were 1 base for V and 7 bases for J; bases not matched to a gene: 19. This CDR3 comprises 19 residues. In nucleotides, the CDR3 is TGTGCCAGCAGCTTAGTGGGGGTTGATTCAGGGGGAAGGCGTAATGAGCAGTTCTTC. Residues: CASSLVGVDSGGRRNEQFF.

CDR3 sequence reads: CASSLWGGGTDTQYF. The CDR3 nucleotides are TGTGCCAGCAGCTTGTGGGGGGGCGGCACAGATACGCAGTATTTT. The V gene is TRBV7-2, the J gene TRBJ2-3, with TRBD2 as a possible D gene (7 bases). Deletions cut 3 bases from V and 1 base from J, with 11 bases between. CDR1 SGHTA and CDR2 FQGNSA come from the germline V gene. The CDR3 has 15 amino acids.

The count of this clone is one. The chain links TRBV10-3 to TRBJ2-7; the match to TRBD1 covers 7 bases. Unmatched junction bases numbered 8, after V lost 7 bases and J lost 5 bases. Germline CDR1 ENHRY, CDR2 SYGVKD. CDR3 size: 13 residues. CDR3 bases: TGTGCCATCATTCGACAGGGCACCAACGAGCAGTACTTC. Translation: CAIIRQGTNEQYF.

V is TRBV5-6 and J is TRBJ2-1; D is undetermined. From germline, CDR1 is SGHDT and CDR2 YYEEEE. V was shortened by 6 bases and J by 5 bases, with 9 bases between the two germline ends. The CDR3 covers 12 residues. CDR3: CASTSNHNEQFF. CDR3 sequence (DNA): TGTGCCAGCACCTCGAACCACAATGAGCAGTTCTTC.

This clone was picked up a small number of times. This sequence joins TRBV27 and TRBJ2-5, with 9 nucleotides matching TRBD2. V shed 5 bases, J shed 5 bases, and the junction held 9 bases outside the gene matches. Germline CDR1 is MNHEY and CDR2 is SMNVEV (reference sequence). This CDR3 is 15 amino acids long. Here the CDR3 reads CASSASGAPGETQYF. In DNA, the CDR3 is TGTGCCAGCAGTGCTAGCGGGGCCCCAGGGGAGACCCAGTACTTC.

The CDR3 DNA follows: TGTGCCATCACCGACCCTAGCGGGGGTTCCTACAATGAGCAGTTCTTC. This translates into CAITDPSGGSYNEQFF. The V and J genes are TRBV10-3 and TRBJ2-1, with 10 bases that match TRBD2. Germline V gene sequence: CDR1 ENHRY, CDR2 SYGVKD. The V and J ends lost 7 bases and 1 base, in that order; junction bases with no gene match: 7. The CDR3 sequence is 16 residues long.

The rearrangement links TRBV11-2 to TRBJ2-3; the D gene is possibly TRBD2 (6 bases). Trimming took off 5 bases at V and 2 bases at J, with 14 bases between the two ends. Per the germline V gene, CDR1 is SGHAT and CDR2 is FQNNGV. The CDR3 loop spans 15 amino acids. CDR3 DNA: TGTGCCAGCAGCGGGGACTTCCAGAACACAGATACGCAGTATTTT. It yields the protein CASSGDFQNTDTQYF.

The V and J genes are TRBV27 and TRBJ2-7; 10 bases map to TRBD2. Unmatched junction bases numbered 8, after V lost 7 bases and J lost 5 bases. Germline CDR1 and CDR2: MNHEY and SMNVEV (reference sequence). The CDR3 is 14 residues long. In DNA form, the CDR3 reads TGTGCCAGCATGGCAACTAGCGGGGCCAACGAGCAGTACTTC. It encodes CASMATSGANEQYF.

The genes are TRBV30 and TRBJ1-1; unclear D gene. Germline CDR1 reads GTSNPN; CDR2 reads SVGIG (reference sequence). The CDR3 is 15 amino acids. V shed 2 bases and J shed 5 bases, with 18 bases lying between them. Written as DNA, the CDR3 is TGTGCCTGGAGTCCCCCCATCCTCGGTGGGACTGAAGCTTTCTTT. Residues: CAWSPPILGGTEAFF.

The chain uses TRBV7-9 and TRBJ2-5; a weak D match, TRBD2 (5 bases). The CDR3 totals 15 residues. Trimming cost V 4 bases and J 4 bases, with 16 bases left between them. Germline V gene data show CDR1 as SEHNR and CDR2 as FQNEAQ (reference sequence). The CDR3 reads CASSYGWESGETQYF. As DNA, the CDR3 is TGTGCCAGCAGCTACGGTTGGGAGTCAGGAGAGACCCAGTACTTC.

The CDR3 DNA follows: TGCGCCAGCAGCTTGGAGGGGGGGCAGACTGAAGCTTTCTTT. Residues: CASSLEGGQTEAFF. J is TRBJ1-1 and V is TRBV5-1; tentative D call: TRBD1 (6 bases). This CDR3 has 14 residues. The germline CDR1 and CDR2 sequences are SGHRS and YFSETQ. Trimming shortened V by 0 bases and J by 5 bases, and 11 bases separated the two germline ends.

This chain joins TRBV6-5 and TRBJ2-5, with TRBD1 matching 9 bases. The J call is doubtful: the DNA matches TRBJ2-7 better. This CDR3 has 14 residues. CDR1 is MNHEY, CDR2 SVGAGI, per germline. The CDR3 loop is CASSPGTGRYEQYF. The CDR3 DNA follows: TGTGCCAGCAGTCCCGGGACAGGGAGATACGAGCAGTACTTC.

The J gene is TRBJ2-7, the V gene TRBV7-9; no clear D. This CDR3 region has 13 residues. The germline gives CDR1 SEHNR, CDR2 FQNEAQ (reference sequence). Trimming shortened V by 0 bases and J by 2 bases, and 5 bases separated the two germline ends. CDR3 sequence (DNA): TGTGCCAGCAGCTTAGCAAGGGCCTACGAGCAGTACTTC. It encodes CASSLARAYEQYF.

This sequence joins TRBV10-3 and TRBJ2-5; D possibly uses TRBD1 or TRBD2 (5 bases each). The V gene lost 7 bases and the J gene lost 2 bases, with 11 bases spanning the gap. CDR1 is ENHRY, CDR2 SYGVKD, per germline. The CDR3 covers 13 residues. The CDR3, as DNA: TGTGCCATCAAGAACGGGGCTCAAGAGACCCAGTACTTC. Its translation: CAIKNGAQETQYF.

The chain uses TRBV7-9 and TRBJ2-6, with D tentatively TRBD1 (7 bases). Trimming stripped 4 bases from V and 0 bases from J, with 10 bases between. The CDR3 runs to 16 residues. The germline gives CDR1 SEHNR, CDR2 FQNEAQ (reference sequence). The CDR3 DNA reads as TGTGCCAGCAGCTGGCGGGACAGCTCTGGGGCCAACGTCCTGACTTTC. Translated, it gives CASSWRDSSGANVLTF.

The CDR3 DNA is TGTGCCAGCAGCTTGAGCGGCAGGGGCTACGAGCAGTACTTC. Encoded protein: CASSLSGRGYEQYF. The chain employs TRBV5-6 and TRBJ2-7, with a tentative D call TRBD1 (6 bases). The CDR3 runs to 14 residues. CDR1 SGHDT and CDR2 YYEEEE come from the germline V gene. The germline V and J ends were trimmed by 1 base and 3 bases, with 11 bases remaining between them.

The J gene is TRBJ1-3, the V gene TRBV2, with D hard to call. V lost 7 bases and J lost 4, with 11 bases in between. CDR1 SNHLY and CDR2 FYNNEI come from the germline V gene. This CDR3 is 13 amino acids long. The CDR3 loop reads CASKATPGNTIYF. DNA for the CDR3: TGTGCCAGCAAAGCAACCCCGGGAAACACCATATATTTT.

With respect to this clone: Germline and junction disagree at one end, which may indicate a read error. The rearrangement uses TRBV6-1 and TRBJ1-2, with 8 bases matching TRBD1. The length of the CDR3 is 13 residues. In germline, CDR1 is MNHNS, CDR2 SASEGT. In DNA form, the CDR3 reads TGTGCCAGCAGTGAACGAGACGCAGGGGGCCACGCCTTC. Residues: CASSERDAGGHAF.

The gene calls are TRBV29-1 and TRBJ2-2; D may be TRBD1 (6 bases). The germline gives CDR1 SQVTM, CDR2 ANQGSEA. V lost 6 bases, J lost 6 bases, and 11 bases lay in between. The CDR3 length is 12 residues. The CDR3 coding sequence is TGCAGCGTCACCACAGGGTCCGGGGAGCTGTTTTTT. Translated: CSVTTGSGELFF.